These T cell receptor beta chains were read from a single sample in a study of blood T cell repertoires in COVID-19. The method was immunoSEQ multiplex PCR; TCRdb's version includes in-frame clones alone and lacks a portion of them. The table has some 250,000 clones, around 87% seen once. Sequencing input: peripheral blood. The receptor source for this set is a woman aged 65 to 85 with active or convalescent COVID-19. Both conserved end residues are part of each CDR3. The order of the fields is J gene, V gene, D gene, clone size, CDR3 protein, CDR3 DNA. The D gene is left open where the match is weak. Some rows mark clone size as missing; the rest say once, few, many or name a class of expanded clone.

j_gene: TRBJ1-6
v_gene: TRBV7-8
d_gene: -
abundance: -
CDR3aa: CASSLDSNSPLHF
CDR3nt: TGTGCCAGCAGCCTAGACAGCAATTCACCCCTCCACTTT

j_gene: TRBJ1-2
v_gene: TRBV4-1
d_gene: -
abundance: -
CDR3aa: CASSQPYRDLGGYTF
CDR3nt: TGCGCCAGCAGCCAACCCTACAGGGACCTCGGAGGCTACACCTTC

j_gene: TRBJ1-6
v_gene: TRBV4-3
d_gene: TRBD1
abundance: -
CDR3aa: CASSLDRGNSPLHF
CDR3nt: TGCGCCAGCAGCCTGGACAGGGGTAATTCACCCCTCCACTTT

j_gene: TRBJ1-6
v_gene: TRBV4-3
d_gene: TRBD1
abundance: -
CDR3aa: CASSQDGTGDSPLHF
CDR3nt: TGCGCCAGCAGCCAAGATGGGACAGGGGATTCACCCCTCCACTTT

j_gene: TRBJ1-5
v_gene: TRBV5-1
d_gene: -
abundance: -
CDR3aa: CASSLTVNQPQHF
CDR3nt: TGCGCCAGCAGCTTGACAGTCAATCAGCCCCAGCATTTT

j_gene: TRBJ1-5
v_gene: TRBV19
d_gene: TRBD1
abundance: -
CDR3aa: CASSMGQSSNQPQHF
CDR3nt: TGTGCCAGTAGTATGGGACAGAGCAGCAATCAGCCCCAGCATTTT

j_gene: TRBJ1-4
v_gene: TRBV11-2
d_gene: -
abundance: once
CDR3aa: CASSFEIGQKLFF
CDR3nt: TGTGCCAGCAGCTTTGAGATTGGTCAAAAACTGTTTTTT

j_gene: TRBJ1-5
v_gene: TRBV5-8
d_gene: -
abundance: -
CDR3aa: CASGGGGNQPQHF
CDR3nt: TGTGCCAGCGGCGGGGGAGGTAATCAGCCCCAGCATTTT

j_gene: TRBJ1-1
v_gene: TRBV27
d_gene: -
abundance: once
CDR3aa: CASIARGGEAFF
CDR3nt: TGTGCCAGCATCGCGCGGGGGGGGGAAGCTTTCTTT

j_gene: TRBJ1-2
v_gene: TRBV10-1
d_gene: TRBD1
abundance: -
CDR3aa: CASSENRGLGYTF
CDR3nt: TGCGCCAGCAGTGAAAACAGGGGGCTTGGCTACACCTTC

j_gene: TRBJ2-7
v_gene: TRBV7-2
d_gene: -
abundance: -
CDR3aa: CASSPSSYEQYF
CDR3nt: TGTGCCAGCAGCCCCAGCTCCTACGAGCAGTACTTC

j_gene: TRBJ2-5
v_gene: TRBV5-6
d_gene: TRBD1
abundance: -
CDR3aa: CASSPGGETQYF
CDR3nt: TGTGCCAGCAGCCCAGGGGGAGAGACCCAGTACTTC

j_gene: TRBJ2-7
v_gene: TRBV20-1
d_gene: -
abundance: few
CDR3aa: CSARATYEQYF
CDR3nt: TGCAGTGCTAGGGCCACCTACGAGCAGTACTTC

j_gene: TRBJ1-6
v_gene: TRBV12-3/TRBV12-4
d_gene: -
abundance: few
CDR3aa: CASSSGVSSPLHF
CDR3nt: TGTGCCAGCAGTTCGGGTGTTAGTTCACCCCTCCACTTT

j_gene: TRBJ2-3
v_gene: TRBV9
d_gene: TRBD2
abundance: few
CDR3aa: CASSVEVASGGPDTQYF
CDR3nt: TGTGCCAGCAGCGTAGAGGTGGCTAGCGGGGGCCCGGATACGCAGTATTTT

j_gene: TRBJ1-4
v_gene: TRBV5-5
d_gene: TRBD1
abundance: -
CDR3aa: CASSLVGQVIRNEKLFF
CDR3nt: TGTGCCAGCAGCTTGGTGGGACAGGTTATAAGGAATGAAAAACTGTTTTTT

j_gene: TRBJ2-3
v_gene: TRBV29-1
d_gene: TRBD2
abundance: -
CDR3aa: CSYQRGRTDTQYF
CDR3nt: TGCAGCTATCAGCGGGGACGCACAGATACGCAGTATTTT

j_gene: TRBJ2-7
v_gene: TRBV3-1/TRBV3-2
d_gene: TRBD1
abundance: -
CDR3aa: CASSQDLQGVSEQYF
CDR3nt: TGTGCCAGCAGCCAAGATCTGCAGGGGGTGAGCGAGCAGTACTTC

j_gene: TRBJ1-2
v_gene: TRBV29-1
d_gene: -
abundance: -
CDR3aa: CSVGGVGAPYGYTF
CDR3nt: TGCAGCGTTGGGGGGGTGGGTGCTCCCTATGGCTACACCTTC

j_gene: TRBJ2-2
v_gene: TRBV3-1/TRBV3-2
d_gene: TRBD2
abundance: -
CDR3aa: CASSQGLAGTGELFF
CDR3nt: TGTGCCAGCAGCCAAGGACTAGCGGGCACCGGGGAGCTGTTTTTT

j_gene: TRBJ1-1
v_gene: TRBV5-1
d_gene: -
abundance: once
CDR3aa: CASSLGSYGEAFF
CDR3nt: TGCGCCAGCAGCTTGGGGTCCTATGGTGAAGCTTTCTTT

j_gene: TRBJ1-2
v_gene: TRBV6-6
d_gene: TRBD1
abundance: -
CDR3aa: CASMVGQGVHGYTF
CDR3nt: TGTGCCAGCATGGTAGGACAGGGAGTACATGGCTACACCTTC

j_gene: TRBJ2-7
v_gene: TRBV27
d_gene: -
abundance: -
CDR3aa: CASSFGKRTGRGGEQYF
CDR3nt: TGTGCCAGCAGTTTTGGTAAACGGACAGGCCGAGGGGGGGAGCAGTACTTC

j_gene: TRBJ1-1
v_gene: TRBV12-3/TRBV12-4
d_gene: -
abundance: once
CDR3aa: CASSLTSNTEAFF
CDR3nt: TGTGCCAGCAGTTTGACTAGTAACACTGAAGCTTTCTTT

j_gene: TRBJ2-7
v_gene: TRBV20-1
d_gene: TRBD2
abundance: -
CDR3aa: CSASPGSGGDEQYF
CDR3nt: TGCAGTGCTAGTCCGGGCAGCGGGGGCGACGAGCAGTACTTC

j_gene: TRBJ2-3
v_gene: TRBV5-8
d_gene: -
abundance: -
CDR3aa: CASTYVADTQYF
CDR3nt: TGTGCCAGCACCTATGTGGCAGATACGCAGTATTTT

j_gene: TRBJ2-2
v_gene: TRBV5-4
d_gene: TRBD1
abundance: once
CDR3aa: CASSTDRGLRTGELFF
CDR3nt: TGTGCCAGCAGCACAGACAGGGGGCTACGCACCGGGGAGCTGTTTTTT

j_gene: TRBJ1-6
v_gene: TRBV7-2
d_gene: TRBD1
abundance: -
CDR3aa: CASSSGQGINSPLHF
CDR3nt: TGTGCCAGCAGCTCGGGACAGGGGATCAATTCACCCCTCCACTTT

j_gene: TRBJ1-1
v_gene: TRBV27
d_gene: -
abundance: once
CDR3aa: CASSPQGTEAFF
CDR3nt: TGTGCCAGCAGTCCTCAGGGCACTGAAGCTTTCTTT

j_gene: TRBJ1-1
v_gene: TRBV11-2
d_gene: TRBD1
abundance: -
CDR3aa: CASSTSTGGTEAFF
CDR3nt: TGTGCCAGCAGCACGTCGACAGGGGGCACTGAAGCTTTCTTT

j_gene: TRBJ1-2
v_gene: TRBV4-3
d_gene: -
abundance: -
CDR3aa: CASSQSTGNGYGYTF
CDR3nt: TGCGCCAGCAGCCAATCTACAGGGAACGGCTATGGCTACACCTTC

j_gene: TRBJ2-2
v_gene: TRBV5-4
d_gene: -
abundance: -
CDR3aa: CASSLVQSGELFF
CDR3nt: TGTGCCAGCAGCTTGGTACAGTCCGGGGAGCTGTTTTTT

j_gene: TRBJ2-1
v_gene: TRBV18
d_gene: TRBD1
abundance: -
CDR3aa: CASSPIYGQGKTHNEQFF
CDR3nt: TGTGCCAGCTCACCAATTTACGGACAGGGGAAGACCCACAATGAGCAGTTCTTC

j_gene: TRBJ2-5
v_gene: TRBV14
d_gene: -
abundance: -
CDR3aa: CASSQDPKTQYF
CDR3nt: TGTGCCAGCAGCCAAGATCCAAAGACCCAGTACTTC

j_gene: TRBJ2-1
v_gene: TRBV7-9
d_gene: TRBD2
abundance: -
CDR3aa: CASSLGAGVYNEQFF
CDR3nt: TGTGCCAGCAGCTTAGGAGCGGGGGTGTACAATGAGCAGTTCTTC

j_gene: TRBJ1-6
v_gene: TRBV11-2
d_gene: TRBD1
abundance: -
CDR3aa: CASRGQGSPLHF
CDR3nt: TGTGCCAGCAGGGGACAGGGTTCACCCCTCCACTTT

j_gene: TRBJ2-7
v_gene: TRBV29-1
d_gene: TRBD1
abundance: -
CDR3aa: CSVPTGGEQYF
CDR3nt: TGCAGCGTGCCTACAGGGGGCGAGCAGTACTTC

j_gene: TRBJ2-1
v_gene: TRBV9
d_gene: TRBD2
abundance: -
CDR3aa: CASSVVAGGRYNEQFF
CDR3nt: TGTGCCAGCAGCGTAGTAGCGGGGGGACGTTACAATGAGCAGTTCTTC